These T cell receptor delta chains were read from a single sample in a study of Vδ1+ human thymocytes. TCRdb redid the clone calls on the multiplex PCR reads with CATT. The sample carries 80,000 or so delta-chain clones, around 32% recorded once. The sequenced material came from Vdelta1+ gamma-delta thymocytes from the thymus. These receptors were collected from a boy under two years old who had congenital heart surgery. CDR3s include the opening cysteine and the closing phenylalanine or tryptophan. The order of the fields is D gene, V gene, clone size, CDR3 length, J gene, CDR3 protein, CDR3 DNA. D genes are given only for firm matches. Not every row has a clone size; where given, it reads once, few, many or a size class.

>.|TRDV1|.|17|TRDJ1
CALGELVLRTGGDKLIF
TGTGCTCTTGGGGAACTTGTTCTTCGCACTGGAGGCGATAAACTCATCTTT
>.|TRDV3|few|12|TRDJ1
CASHIPGRTLIF
TGTGCCTCCCATATTCCGGGACGAACACTCATCTTT
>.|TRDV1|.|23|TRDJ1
CALGELAFHGGGGTDGYTDKLIF
TGTGCTCTTGGGGAGTTGGCCTTCCATGGTGGTGGGGGTACCGACGGGTACACCGATAAACTCATCTTT
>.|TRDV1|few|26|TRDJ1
CALGELRFLVPLSNGGFARLRLKLIF
TGTGCTCTTGGGGAACTTCGCTTCCTAGTACCTTTGTCTAATGGGGGATTCGCCCGCTTAAGGTTAAAACTCATCTTT
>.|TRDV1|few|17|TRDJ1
CALGEPTPLNYTDKLIF
TGTGCTCTTGGGGAACCCACGCCTCTAAATTACACCGATAAACTCATCTTT
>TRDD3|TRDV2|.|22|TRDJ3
CACDTELLGDTLSSWDTRQMFF
TGTGCCTGTGACACCGAGTTACTGGGGGATACGCTGAGCTCCTGGGACACCCGACAGATGTTTTTC
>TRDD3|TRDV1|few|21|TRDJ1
CALGGLPHCFPGGYGPDKLIF
TGTGCTCTTGGGGGACTTCCTCACTGCTTCCCCGGGGGATACGGACCCGATAAACTCATCTTT
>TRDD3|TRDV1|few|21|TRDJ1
CALGELTHQVTLGDTPDKLIF
TGTGCTCTTGGGGAACTAACCCACCAAGTTACTCTGGGGGATACGCCCGATAAACTCATCTTT
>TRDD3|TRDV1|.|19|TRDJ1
CALSPPLHYWGIRTDKLIF
TGTGCTCTATCACCTCCGCTCCACTACTGGGGGATACGCACCGATAAACTCATCTTT
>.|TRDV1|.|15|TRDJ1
CALGELSPGEDKVIF
TGTGCTCTTGGGGAACTTTCCCCTGGGGAGGATAAAGTCATCTTT
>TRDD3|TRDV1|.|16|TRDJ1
CALGELDGIPTDKLIF
TGTGCTCTTGGGGAACTAGACGGGATACCGACCGATAAACTCATCTTT
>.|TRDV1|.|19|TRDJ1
CALGELRPPGAGYTDKLIF
TGTGCTCTTGGGGAACTGCGTCCTCCCGGGGCGGGTTACACCGATAAACTCATCTTT
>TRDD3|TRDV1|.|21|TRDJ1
CALGEIGGRRLGEEYTDKLIF
TGTGCTCTTGGGGAAATTGGAGGTCGGAGACTGGGGGAGGAGTACACCGATAAACTCATCTTT
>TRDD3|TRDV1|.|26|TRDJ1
CALGEPHRLRHTGGYAARRYTDKLIF
TGTGCTCTTGGGGAACCCCATCGCCTACGCCATACTGGGGGATACGCGGCCAGGCGGTACACCGATAAACTCATCTTT
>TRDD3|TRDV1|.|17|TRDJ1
CALGGTLGDSRGQGLIF
TGTGCTCTTGGGGGAACCCTCGGGGATAGTAGGGGCCAAGGACTCATCTTT
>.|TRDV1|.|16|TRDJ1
CALGELWDWVSDKLIF
TGTGCTCTTGGGGAACTATGGGACTGGGTTTCCGATAAACTCATCTTT
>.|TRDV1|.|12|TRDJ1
CALGEPLDKLIF
TGTGCTCTTGGGGAACCTCTTGATAAACTCATCTTT
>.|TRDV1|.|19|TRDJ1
CALGELVIYVPYRTDKLIF
TGTGCTCTTGGGGAACTAGTTATCTACGTCCCATACAGAACCGATAAACTCATCTTT
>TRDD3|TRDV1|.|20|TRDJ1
CALGELVRSSWGIWTDKLIF
TGTGCTCTTGGGGAACTAGTTCGGTCTTCCTGGGGGATTTGGACCGATAAACTCATCTTT
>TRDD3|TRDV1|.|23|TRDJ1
CALGSPFPPAGGYYRRDTDKLIF
TGTGCTCTTGGGTCCCCATTTCCTCCCGCTGGGGGATACTACCGTAGGGACACCGATAAACTCATCTTT
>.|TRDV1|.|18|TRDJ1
CALGKERPSRLYTDKLIF
TGTGCTCTTGGGAAAGAACGGCCATCGAGGTTGTACACCGATAAACTCATCTTT
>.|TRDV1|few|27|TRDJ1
CALGELAPRSHSHPRGSGTAYTDKLIF
TGTGCTCTTGGGGAACTAGCTCCCCGATCCCATTCCCATCCTAGGGGGAGTGGTACGGCGTACACCGATAAACTCATCTTT
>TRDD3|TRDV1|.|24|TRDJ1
CALGNQPTPGCPWRGDAYTDKLIF
TGTGCTCTTGGGAACCAACCGACCCCTGGATGCCCTTGGCGGGGGGATGCCTACACCGATAAACTCATCTTT
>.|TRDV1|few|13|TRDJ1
CALLPTQTDKLIF
TGTGCTCTGCTACCCACTCAAACGGATAAACTCATCTTT
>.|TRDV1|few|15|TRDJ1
CALGYNPGYTDKLIF
TGTGCTCTTGGATATAATCCGGGGTACACCGATAAACTCATCTTT
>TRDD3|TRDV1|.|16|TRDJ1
CALGELEYWGTVKLIF
TGTGCTCTTGGGGAACTAGAGTACTGGGGGACCGTTAAACTCATCTTT
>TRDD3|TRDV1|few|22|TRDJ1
CALGEGGKPVVWGMSNTDKLIF
TGTGCTCTTGGGGAAGGTGGCAAACCGGTGGTCTGGGGGATGTCTAACACCGATAAACTCATCTTT
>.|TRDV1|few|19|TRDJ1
CALGELDSYTWGPLDKLIF
TGTGCTCTTGGGGAACTAGACTCCTACACCTGGGGGCCGCTCGATAAACTCATCTTT
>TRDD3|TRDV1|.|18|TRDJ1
CALGNFRLAGGYTDKLIF
TGTGCTCTTGGGAACTTCCGCTTGGCTGGGGGATACACCGATAAACTCATCTTT
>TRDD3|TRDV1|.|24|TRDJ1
CALGRGAPTPRTGGYAPNTDKLIF
TGTGCTCTTGGGCGAGGGGCTCCTACTCCCCGTACTGGGGGATACGCGCCCAACACCGATAAACTCATCTTT
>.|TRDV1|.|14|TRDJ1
CALEAGLYTDKLIF
TGTGCTCTTGAGGCCGGGCTGTACACCGATAAACTCATCTTT
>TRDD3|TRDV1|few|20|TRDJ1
CALGEPARTGGPAAPDKLIF
TGTGCTCTTGGGGAACCTGCCCGTACTGGGGGCCCCGCAGCACCCGATAAACTCATCTTT
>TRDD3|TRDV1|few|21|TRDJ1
CALGDPRGPTNLGDSPDKLIF
TGTGCTCTTGGGGACCCCCGGGGCCCGACGAACCTGGGGGATTCTCCCGATAAACTCATCTTT
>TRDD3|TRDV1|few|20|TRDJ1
CALGELGMPTGGLYTDKLIF
TGTGCTCTTGGGGAACTAGGGATGCCTACTGGGGGGCTATACACCGATAAACTCATCTTT
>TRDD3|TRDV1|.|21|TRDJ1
CALGEGPNTVYWGIRLDKLIF
TGTGCTCTTGGGGAAGGTCCTAATACCGTTTACTGGGGGATACGGTTAGATAAACTCATCTTT
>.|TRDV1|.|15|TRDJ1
CALGEGYPGTLRLIF
TGTGCTCTTGGGGAAGGTTACCCGGGGACCTTAAGACTCATCTTT
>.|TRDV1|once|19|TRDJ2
CALGEHSPFGWGSTAQLFF
TGTGCTCTTGGGGAGCATTCCCCGTTTGGGTGGGGATCAACAGCACAACTCTTCTTT
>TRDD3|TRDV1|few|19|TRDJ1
CALGATSPWGIPYTDKLIF
TGTGCTCTTGGGGCCACTTCCCCGTGGGGGATACCGTACACCGATAAACTCATCTTT
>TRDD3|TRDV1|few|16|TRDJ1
CALGERGIRHTDKLIF
TGTGCTCTTGGGGAACGCGGGATACGCCACACCGATAAACTCATCTTT
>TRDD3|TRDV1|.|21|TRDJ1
CALGELARFRGGYACTDKLIF
TGTGCTCTTGGGGAACTCGCCCGTTTCCGTGGGGGATACGCATGCACCGATAAACTCATCTTT
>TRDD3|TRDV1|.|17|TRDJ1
CALGKRTGGYASDKLIF
TGTGCTCTTGGGAAAAGAACTGGGGGATACGCCAGCGATAAACTCATCTTT
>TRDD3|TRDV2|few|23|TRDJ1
CACDTGDEKDGRTGGYCTDKLIF
TGCGCCTGTGACACCGGCGATGAAAAAGACGGTCGTACTGGGGGATACTGCACCGATAAACTCATCTTT
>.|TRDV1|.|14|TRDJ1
CALGELEVVDKLIF
TGTGCTCTTGGGGAACTCGAAGTAGTGGATAAACTCATCTTT
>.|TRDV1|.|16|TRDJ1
CALGGGAWDYTDKLIF
TGTGCTCTTGGGGGAGGAGCCTGGGATTACACCGATAAACTCATCTTT
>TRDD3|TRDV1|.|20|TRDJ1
CALGPNSFGIPVPYTDKLIF
TGTGCTCTTGGGCCAAACAGCTTCGGGATACCCGTCCCGTACACCGATAAACTCATCTTT
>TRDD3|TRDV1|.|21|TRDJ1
CALGELGFLLTLGDTTDKLIF
TGTGCTCTTGGGGAACTAGGCTTCCTACTGACGCTGGGGGATACCACCGATAAACTCATCTTT
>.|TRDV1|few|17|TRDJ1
CALGSANGWGYTDKLIF
TGTGCTCTTGGATCGGCCAACGGGTGGGGATACACCGATAAACTCATCTTT
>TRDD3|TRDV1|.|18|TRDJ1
CALGVTCTGGYFADKLIF
TGTGCTCTTGGGGTAACTTGTACTGGGGGATATTTCGCCGATAAACTCATCTTT
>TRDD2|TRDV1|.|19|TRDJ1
CALGEASYRGHGYTDKLIF
TGCGCTCTTGGGGAGGCTTCCTACCGTGGGCATGGGTACACCGATAAACTCATCTTT
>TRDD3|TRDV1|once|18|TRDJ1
CALGERGGIRGSTDKLIF
TGTGCTCTTGGGGAACGGGGGGGGATACGCGGCTCTACCGATAAACTCATCTTT
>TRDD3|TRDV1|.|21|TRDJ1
CALGDLGPPSAGYARSDKLIF
TGTGCTCTTGGGGACCTCGGCCCCCCGAGTGCCGGATACGCGAGGTCCGATAAACTCATCTTT
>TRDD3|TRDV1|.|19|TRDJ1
CALGEPARTWGYAPDKLIF
TGTGCTCTTGGGGAACCCGCTAGGACATGGGGATACGCCCCCGATAAACTCATCTTT
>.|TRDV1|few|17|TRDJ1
CALGERRGGLYTDKLIF
TGTGCTCTTGGGGAACGCCGGGGGGGACTGTACACCGATAAACTCATCTTT
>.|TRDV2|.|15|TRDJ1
CACDTAATLEDKLIF
TGTGCCTGTGACACGGCGGCCACCCTGGAGGATAAACTCATCTTT
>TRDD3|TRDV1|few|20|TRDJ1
CALGERFLPGIPHYTDKLIF
TGTGCTCTTGGGGAACGGTTCCTCCCGGGGATACCCCATTACACCGATAAACTCATCTTT
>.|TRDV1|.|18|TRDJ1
CALTPSRTGRDKTDKLIF
TGTGCTCTGACCCCCTCAAGAACCGGGAGGGATAAAACCGATAAACTCATCTTT
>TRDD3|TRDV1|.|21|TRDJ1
CALGNLDWGITDIRRTDKLIF
TGTGCTCTGGGGAATCTTGACTGGGGGATTACTGACATCCGGCGCACCGATAAACTCATCTTT
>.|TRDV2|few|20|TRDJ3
CACDREGIPKSSWDTRQMFF
TGTGCCTGTGACCGAGAGGGGATCCCCAAAAGCTCCTGGGACACCCGACAGATGTTTTTC